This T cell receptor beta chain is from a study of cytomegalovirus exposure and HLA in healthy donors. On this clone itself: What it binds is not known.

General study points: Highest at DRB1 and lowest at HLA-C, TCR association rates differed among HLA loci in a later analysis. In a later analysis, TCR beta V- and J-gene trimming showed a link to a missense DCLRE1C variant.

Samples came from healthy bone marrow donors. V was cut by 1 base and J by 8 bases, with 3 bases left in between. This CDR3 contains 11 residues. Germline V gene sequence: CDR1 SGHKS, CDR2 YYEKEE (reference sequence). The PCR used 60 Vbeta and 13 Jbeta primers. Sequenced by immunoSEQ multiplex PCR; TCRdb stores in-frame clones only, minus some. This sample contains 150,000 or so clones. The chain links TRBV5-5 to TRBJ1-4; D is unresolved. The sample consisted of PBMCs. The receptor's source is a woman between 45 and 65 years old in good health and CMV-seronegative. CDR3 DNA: TGTGCCAGCAGCTTGTCAGAAAAACTGTTTTTT. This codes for CASSLSEKLFF.